The next 19 T cell receptor beta chains were all read from a single sample in a study of blood T cell repertoires in COVID-19. The method was immunoSEQ multiplex PCR; TCRdb's version includes in-frame clones alone and lacks a portion of them. The profile covers roughly 70,000 clones, with approximately 77% appearing a single time and under 3% taken by the ten largest. Sequenced input: peripheral blood. All receptors come from a man aged 70 or older with COVID-19, enrolled during active disease.

This chain links TRBV6-5 with TRBJ2-1, with D unresolved. This CDR3 is 11 amino acids long. Germline loops: CDR1 MNHEY, CDR2 SVGAGI. V dropped 4 bases and J dropped 4 bases, with 2 bases sitting between them. CDR3 nucleotides: TGTGCCAGCAGTTTATACAATGAGCAGTTCTTC. As protein: CASSLYNEQFF.

The rearrangement links TRBV19 to TRBJ2-1; 7 bases are a match to TRBD2. J gave up 9 bases and V 5 bases, and 13 bases lay outside the gene matches. The V gene's germline CDR1 is LNHDA and CDR2 SQIVND (reference sequence). The CDR3 consists of 15 residues. CDR3 DNA: TGTGCCAGTAGTTTTCAGGCGGGGGTTGCAGGTGAGCAGTTCTTC. This gives the protein CASSFQAGVAGEQFF.

This clone was observed a handful of times. The rearrangement uses TRBV6-5 and TRBJ1-1, with D possibly being TRBD1 (5 bases). The CDR3 spans 15 residues. Germline V gene sequence: CDR1 MNHEY, CDR2 SVGAGI. V lost 5 bases and J 2 bases, leaving 15 bases between the germline ends. The CDR3 region is CASSNRQTINTEAFF. The CDR3 DNA sequence: TGTGCCAGCAGTAACCGACAGACAATAAACACTGAAGCTTTCTTT.

The chain couples TRBV7-9 to TRBJ2-1; 11 bases agree with TRBD2. The CDR3 consists of 18 residues. CDR1 SEHNR and CDR2 FQNEAQ come from the germline V gene (reference sequence). Germline trimming cut 7 bases from V and 5 bases from J; bases unmatched to any gene: 16. CDR3 sequence reads: CASNTIGGAGLADNEQFF. The DNA of the CDR3 is TGTGCCAGCAATACAATCGGGGGCGCGGGACTAGCGGACAATGAGCAGTTCTTC.

The V gene is TRBV25-1, the J gene TRBJ2-1; 10 bases align to TRBD2. V was clipped by 6 bases and J by 12 bases; unmatched bases: 8. The length of the CDR3 is 13 residues. Germline assignment: CDR1 MGHDK and CDR2 SYGVNS. The chain's CDR3 is CASSDGLAVGQFF. DNA of the CDR3: TGTGCCAGCAGCGATGGACTAGCGGTCGGGCAGTTCTTC.

This chain connects TRBV18 to TRBJ2-3; 7 bases match TRBD1. The junction had 6 bases not matched to a gene; V was cut back by 1 base and J by 5 bases. Germline CDR1 is KGHSH and CDR2 is LQKENI. This CDR3 spans 15 amino acids. The CDR3 nucleotides read TGTGCCAGCTCACCACGTACAGGGGCGGAAGATACGCAGTATTTT. Translated, it gives CASSPRTGAEDTQYF.

The gene calls are TRBV6-6 and TRBJ2-1; 9 nucleotides match TRBD1. V dropped 2 bases and J dropped 7; count of bases not matched to a gene: 9. The germline gives CDR1 MNHNY, CDR2 SVGAGI (reference sequence). The CDR3 sequence is 16 residues long. The CDR3 spells CASSYLPGQGLNEQFF. The CDR3 coding sequence is TGTGCCAGCAGTTACCTGCCGGGACAGGGTTTGAATGAGCAGTTCTTC.

This chain joins TRBV12-3 or TRBV12-4 and TRBJ1-1, with D unclear. CDR3 length equals 13 residues. V lost 3 bases to trimming and J lost 1 base, with 6 bases between them. CDR3 nucleotides: TGTGCCAGCAGTTTTGCGGAGAACACTGAAGCTTTCTTT. Translation: CASSFAENTEAFF.

The chain links TRBV6-1 to TRBJ2-1; 10 bases match TRBD2. The germline gives CDR1 MNHNS, CDR2 SASEGT. The CDR3 has 15 amino acids. Losses at the gene ends were 1 base for V and 9 bases for J; bases not matched to a gene: 6. The CDR3 region has the DNA TGTGCCAGCAGTGAAGGTCTAGCGGGAGTTCTTGAGCAGTTCTTC. It encodes CASSEGLAGVLEQFF.

The chain has TRBV19 and TRBJ2-2, with 11 bases lining up with TRBD1. V was clipped by 3 bases and J by 4 bases; unmatched bases: 7. From germline, CDR1 is LNHDA and CDR2 SQIVND (reference sequence). This CDR3 is built from 17 residues. The CDR3 loop reads CASSMPGGQGVTGELFF. CDR3 in DNA: TGTGCCAGTAGTATGCCGGGGGGACAGGGGGTCACCGGGGAGCTGTTTTTT.

In this sample, this clone turned up a few times. The chain combines TRBV15 with TRBJ2-4, with 9 positions matching TRBD1. V trimming: 9 bases; J trimming: 2 bases; junction bases outside the gene matches: 11. Per the germline V gene, CDR1 is LNHNV and CDR2 is YYDKDF (reference sequence). This CDR3 comprises 16 residues. The CDR3 DNA reads TGTGCCACAAAAGACCGGGACAGGGACTCCAAAAACATTCAGTACTTC. This encodes CATKDRDRDSKNIQYF.

This clone was found a few times. This chain connects TRBV7-2 to TRBJ1-5, with D unresolved. Germline CDR1 and CDR2: SGHTA and FQGNSA. The CDR3 loop spans 13 amino acids. V was clipped by 5 bases and J by 2 bases, with 7 bases between them. The CDR3 DNA follows: TGTGCCAGCAGCCACAACGGCAATCAGCCCCAGCATTTT. Translating it yields CASSHNGNQPQHF.

J is TRBJ2-7 and V is TRBV30; D is ambiguous. CDR1 and CDR2 (germline): GTSNPN, SVGIG (reference sequence). The germline V and J ends were trimmed by 3 bases and 0 bases, with 9 bases remaining between them. This CDR3 has 13 amino acids. For the CDR3, the DNA is TGTGCCTGGAGAGTTTCTAGCTCCTACGAGCAGTACTTC. Residues: CAWRVSSSYEQYF.

V gene TRBV21-1 combines with J gene TRBJ2-5; the table's D call TRBD2 went unverified against the DNA. TRBV21-1 is a pseudogene. CDR3 size: 12 residues. CDR3 nucleotides: TGTGCCAGCAGCAAAGAGGACGGGAGGCTCCACTTC. This translates into CASSKEDGRLHF.

J is TRBJ2-1 and V is TRBV9, with 9 nucleotides matching TRBD2. Germline loops: CDR1 SGDLS, CDR2 YYNGEE. V lost 4 bases, J lost 3 bases, and 8 bases stayed unmatched. The CDR3 loop spans 16 amino acids. The CDR3 nucleotides are TGTGCCAGCAGCCCCCGGCTAGCGGGAAGCTACAATGAGCAGTTCTTC. It specifies CASSPRLAGSYNEQFF.

V gene TRBV7-2 combines with J gene TRBJ2-1; D gene uncertain. With 4 bases removed from V and 7 bases from J, the gap between germline ends came to 8 bases. Germline values: CDR1 SGHTA, CDR2 FQGNSA. The CDR3 is made up of 12 amino acids. The CDR3 sequence: CASSSLRNEQFF. The CDR3 bases are TGTGCCAGCAGCTCCCTGAGGAATGAGCAGTTCTTC.

V is TRBV28 and J is TRBJ2-7; 7 bases fit TRBD2. The CDR3 totals 14 residues. Germline-derived CDR1 and CDR2 are MDHEN and SYDVKM. The ends lost 8 bases at V and 1 base at J; junction bases unmatched: 8. CDR3: CASGWAGESYEQYF. Written as DNA, the CDR3 is TGTGCCAGCGGGTGGGCGGGAGAGTCCTACGAGCAGTACTTC.

This chain joins TRBV11-2 and TRBJ2-1, with D maybe TRBD2 (6 bases). Trimming took off 5 bases at V and 5 bases at J, with 13 bases between the two ends. From germline, CDR1 is SGHAT and CDR2 FQNNGV. The CDR3 has 14 amino acids. The CDR3 DNA reads TGTGCCAGCAGCAATCTAGCGTCGAACAATGAGCAGTTCTTC. The encoded protein is CASSNLASNNEQFF.

This chain joins TRBV30 and TRBJ2-5; TRBD1 is a possible D gene (5 bases). V dropped 0 bases and J dropped 2 bases, with 10 bases sitting between them. This CDR3 spans 14 amino acids. Germline V CDR1 and CDR2: GTSNPN, SVGIG (reference sequence). The CDR3 nucleotides read TGTGCCTGGAGTGTCTCGCGGACACAAGAGACCCAGTACTTC. Its protein is CAWSVSRTQETQYF. Full variable domain (outside the CDR3, taken from reference TRBV30 and TRBJ2-5): SQTIHQWPATLVQPVGSPLSLECTVEGTSNPNLYWYRQAAGRGLQLLFYSVGIGQISSEVPQNLSASRPQDRQFILSSKKLLLSDSGFYLCAWSVSRTQETQYFGPGTRLLVL.